The 9 T cell receptor beta chains below all came from one sample that was sequenced in a study of regulatory T cells in long-lasting Graves disease. The TCR beta library used iRepertoire HTBI primers with Arm-PCR amplification of CDR3. TCRdb passed the multiplex PCR reads through MiXCR, listing each CDR3 protein once. The sample includes roughly 350,000 distinct CDR3 sequences, about a sixth of them seen just once. Noted time point: newly diagnosed GD, antithyroid drugs for less than 3 months. From RNA extracted from PBMCs, the TCR library was made. A further study also used this sample, focusing on T cells in Graves' hyperthyroidism and ophthalmopathy.

This material consisted of peripheral blood mononuclear cells (PBMCs), taken at new diagnosis, from a patient treated with antithyroid drugs. The receptors were gathered from a woman aged 18-30 years with Graves disease.

This clonotype was seen a few times. V gene TRBV20-1 combines with J gene TRBJ1-3; D unresolved. Germline assignment: CDR1 DFQATT and CDR2 SNEGSKA (reference sequence). The CDR3 totals 14 residues. V gave up 3 bases and J gave up 0 bases, with 9 bases separating them. The CDR3 nucleotides read TGCAGTGCTAGCGACCGAAACTCTGGAAACACCATATATTTT. It yields the protein CSASDRNSGNTIYF.

The chain employs TRBV14 and TRBJ1-3; 10 nucleotides line up with TRBD1. The CDR3 has 17 residues. Germline V CDR1 and CDR2: SGHDN, FVKESK. Trimming at V came to 3 bases and at J to 6 bases, leaving 11 bases not matched to a gene. Written as DNA, the CDR3 is TGTGCCAGCAGCCAGTCCAGGGACAGGGGAAATGAAAACACCATATATTTT. It is translated as CASSQSRDRGNENTIYF.

This clonotype was recorded once. A far larger clone is one nucleotide away, so this likely arose from a read error. The rearrangement links TRBV11-2 to TRBJ1-3; tentative D call: TRBD1 (6 bases). Germline V gives CDR1 SGHAT, CDR2 FQNNGV. The CDR3 is made up of 13 amino acids. V lost 3 bases, J lost 8 bases, and 11 bases lay in between. The CDR3 DNA reads TGTGCCAGCAGCTTGGGGGGCGCATACACCATATATTTT. Its translation is CASSLGGAYTIYF.

This clonotype was counted a few times. The junction differs from germline at one of its ends, possibly a read error. The chain employs TRBV5-1 and TRBJ1-2; 7 positions match TRBD1. Germline V CDR1 and CDR2: SGHRS, YFSETQ. CDR3 length equals 13 residues. The CDR3 DNA sequence: TGTGCCAGCAGCTTGACAGGGTCTAACGGCTACACCTTC. It codes for CASSLTGSNGYTF.

This clonotype has just a few counts. This chain uses TRBV19 with TRBJ1-1, with TRBD1 matching 9 bases. Germline CDR1 reads LNHDA; CDR2 reads SQIVND (reference sequence). Trimming took 8 bases from V and 2 from J; bases not matched to a gene: 12. The length of the CDR3 is 16 residues. In DNA form, the CDR3 reads TGTGCCAGTGCACGGGACAGGGCGATCGTAAACACTGAAGCTTTCTTT. Translated: CASARDRAIVNTEAFF.

This clonotype was seen ten or more times. The chain links TRBV12-3 or TRBV12-4 to TRBJ2-7; TRBD2 is a possible D gene (5 bases). Trimming removed 4 bases from V and 0 bases from J, with 16 bases in between. The CDR3 extends over 16 amino acids. The CDR3: CASSSNRWGDSYEQYF. CDR3 bases: TGTGCCAGCAGTTCAAATAGGTGGGGAGACTCCTACGAGCAGTACTTC.

This clonotype showed up just a few times. V usage is TRBV20-1 and J usage is TRBJ2-1, with D tentatively TRBD2 (6 bases). Germline V gives CDR1 DFQATT, CDR2 SNEGSKA (reference sequence). Trimming shortened V by 3 bases and J by 7 bases, and 16 bases separated the two germline ends. This CDR3 region has 14 residues. The CDR3 DNA follows: TGCAGTGCTAGCGGTCGGGGGAGTGTAAATGAGCAGTTCTTC. It is translated as CSASGRGSVNEQFF.

In this sample, this clonotype turned up many times. The V call is TRBV27, the J call TRBJ1-2; 7 positions agree with TRBD1. The junction had 6 bases not matched to a gene; V was cut back by 2 bases and J by 6 bases. The germline CDR1 and CDR2 sequences are MNHEY and SMNVEV (reference sequence). The CDR3 totals 14 residues. This CDR3 reads CASSLGGTADGYTF. In DNA, the CDR3 is TGTGCCAGCAGTTTAGGGGGGACAGCGGATGGCTACACCTTC.

This clonotype has just a few counts. DNA for the CDR3: TGTGCCACCAGTGATTACAGGAACTATGGCTACACCTTC. Residues: CATSDYRNYGYTF. This chain connects TRBV24-1 to TRBJ1-2; D is perhaps TRBD1 (5 bases). The CDR3 totals 13 residues. Germline CDR1 reads KGHDR; CDR2 reads SFDVKD. V was clipped by 2 bases and J by 2 bases, with 5 bases between them.